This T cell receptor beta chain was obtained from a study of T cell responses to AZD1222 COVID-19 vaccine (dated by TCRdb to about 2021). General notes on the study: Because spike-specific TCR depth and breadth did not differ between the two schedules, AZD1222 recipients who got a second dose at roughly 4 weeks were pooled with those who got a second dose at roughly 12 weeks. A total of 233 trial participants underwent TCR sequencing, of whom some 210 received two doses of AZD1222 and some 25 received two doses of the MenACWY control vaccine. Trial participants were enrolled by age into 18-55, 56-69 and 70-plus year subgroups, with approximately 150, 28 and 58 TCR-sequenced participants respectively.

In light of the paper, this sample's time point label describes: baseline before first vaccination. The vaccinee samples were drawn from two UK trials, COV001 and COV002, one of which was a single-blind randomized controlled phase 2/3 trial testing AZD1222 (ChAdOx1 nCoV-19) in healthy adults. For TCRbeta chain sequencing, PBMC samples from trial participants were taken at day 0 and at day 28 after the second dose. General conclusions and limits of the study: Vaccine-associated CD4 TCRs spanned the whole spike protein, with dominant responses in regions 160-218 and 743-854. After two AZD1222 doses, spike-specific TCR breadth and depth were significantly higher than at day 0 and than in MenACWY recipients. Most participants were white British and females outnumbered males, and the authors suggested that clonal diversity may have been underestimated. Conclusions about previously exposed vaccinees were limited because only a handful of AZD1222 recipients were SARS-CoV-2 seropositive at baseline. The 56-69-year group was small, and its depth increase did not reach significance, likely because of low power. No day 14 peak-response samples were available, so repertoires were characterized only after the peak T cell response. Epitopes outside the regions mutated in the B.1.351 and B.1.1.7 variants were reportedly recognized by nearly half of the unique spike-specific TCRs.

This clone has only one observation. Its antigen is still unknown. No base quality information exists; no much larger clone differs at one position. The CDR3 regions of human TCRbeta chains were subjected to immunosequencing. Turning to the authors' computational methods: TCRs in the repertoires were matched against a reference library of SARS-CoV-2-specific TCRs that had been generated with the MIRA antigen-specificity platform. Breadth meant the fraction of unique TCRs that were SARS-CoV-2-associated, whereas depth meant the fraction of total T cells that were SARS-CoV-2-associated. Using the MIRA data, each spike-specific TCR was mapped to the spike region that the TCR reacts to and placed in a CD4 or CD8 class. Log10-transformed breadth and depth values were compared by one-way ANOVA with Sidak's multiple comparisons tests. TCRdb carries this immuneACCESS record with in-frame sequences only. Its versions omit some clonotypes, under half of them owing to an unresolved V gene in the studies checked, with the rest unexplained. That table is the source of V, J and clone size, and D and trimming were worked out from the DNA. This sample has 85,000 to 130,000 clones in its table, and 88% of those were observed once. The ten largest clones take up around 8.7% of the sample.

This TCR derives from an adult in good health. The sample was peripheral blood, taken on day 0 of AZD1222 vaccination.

The sequenced DNA is TGCGCCAGCAGCGGCAGGACGGTGCCCAATGAGCAGTTCTTC. It specifies CASSGRTVPNEQFF. The chain uses TRBV5-1 and TRBJ2-1; the D gene cannot be named for sure. The CDR3 goes from the cysteine to the phenylalanine over 14 residues. CDR3 DNA is the only sequence kept; it has 42 bases, read in frame from the first base. Per the germline V gene, SGHRS is the CDR1 and YFSETQ is the CDR2. V sheds 4 bases and J sheds 6 bases, leaving 14 bases between their ends.